Only a few counts were recorded for the clone carrying this TCR beta chain. What it binds is unknown. TCRdb's table, derived via immunoSEQ multiplex PCR, lists solely in-frame clones and lacks some. Here the sample spans some 1,700 clones, approximately 35% being singletons. The sample is drawn from a study of T cells in localized non-small cell lung cancer. Regarding the study as a whole: Highest T cell clonality was seen in uninvolved adjacent lung, surpassing that measured in tumor. A median about 62 of the top 100 tumor clones appeared in adjacent lung. Increased T cell density in blood showed an association with longer overall survival.

V lost 5 bases, J lost 7 bases, and 17 bases lay in between. Germline CDR1 SGHNT, CDR2 YENEEA. The CDR3 is 15 amino acids. The V call is TRBV11-3, the J call TRBJ1-4; D remains ambiguous. The clonotype was recovered from a female donor older than 55 with stage II squamous cell lung carcinoma. The sequencing used lung tumor tissue, collected before any cancer treatment. The CDR3 loop is CASSQVAGFGEKLFF. DNA of the CDR3: TGTGCCAGCAGCCAGGTTGCGGGGTTCGGTGAAAAACTGTTTTTT.